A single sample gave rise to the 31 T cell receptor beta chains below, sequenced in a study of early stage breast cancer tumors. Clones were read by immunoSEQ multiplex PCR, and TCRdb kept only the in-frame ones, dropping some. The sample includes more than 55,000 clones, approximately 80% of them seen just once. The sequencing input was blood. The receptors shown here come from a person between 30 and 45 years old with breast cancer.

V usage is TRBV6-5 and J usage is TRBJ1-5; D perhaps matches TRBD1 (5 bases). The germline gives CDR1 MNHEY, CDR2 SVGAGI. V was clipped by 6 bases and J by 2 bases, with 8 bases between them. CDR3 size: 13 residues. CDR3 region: CASSKTGNQPQHF. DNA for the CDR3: TGTGCCAGCAGCAAGACAGGCAATCAGCCCCAGCATTTT.

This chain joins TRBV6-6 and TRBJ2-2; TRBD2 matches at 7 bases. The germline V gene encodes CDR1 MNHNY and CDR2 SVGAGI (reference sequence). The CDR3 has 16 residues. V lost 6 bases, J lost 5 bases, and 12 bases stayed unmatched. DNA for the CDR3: TGTGCCAGCAGGACCCCTTGGGGGGAGGGGACCGGGGAGCTGTTTTTT. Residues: CASRTPWGEGTGELFF.

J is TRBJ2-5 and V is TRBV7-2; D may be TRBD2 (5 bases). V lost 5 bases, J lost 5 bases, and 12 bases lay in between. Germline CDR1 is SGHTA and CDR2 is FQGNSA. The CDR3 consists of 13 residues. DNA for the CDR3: TGTGCCAGCAGCAAAGCGGTCCGGGAGACCCAGTACTTC. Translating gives CASSKAVRETQYF.

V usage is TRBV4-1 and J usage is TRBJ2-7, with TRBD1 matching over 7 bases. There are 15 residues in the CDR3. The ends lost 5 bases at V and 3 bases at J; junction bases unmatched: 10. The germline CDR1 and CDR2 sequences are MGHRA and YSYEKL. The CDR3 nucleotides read TGCGCCAGCAGCGTCCGGGCCCAGGGGGTCTACGAGCAGTACTTC. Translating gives CASSVRAQGVYEQYF.

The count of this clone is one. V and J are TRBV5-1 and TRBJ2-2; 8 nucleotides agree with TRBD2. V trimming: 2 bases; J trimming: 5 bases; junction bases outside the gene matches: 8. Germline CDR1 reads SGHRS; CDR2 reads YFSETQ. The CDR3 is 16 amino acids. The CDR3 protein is CASSFQLAGGTGELFF. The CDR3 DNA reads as TGCGCCAGCAGCTTCCAGCTAGCGGGCGGAACCGGGGAGCTGTTTTTT.

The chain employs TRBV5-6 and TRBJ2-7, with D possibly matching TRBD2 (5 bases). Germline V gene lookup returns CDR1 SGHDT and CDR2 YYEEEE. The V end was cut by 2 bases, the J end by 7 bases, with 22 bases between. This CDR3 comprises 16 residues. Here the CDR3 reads CASSFLGSGAEEEQYF. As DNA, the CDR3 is TGTGCCAGCAGCTTTCTCGGGTCAGGCGCGGAGGAAGAGCAGTACTTC. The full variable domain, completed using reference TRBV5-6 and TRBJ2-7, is DAGVTQSPTHLIKTRGQQVTLRCSPKSGHDTVSWYQQALGQGPQFIFQYYEEEERQRGNFPDRFSGHQFPNYSSELNVNALLLGDSALYLCASSFLGSGAEEEQYFGPGTRLTVT.

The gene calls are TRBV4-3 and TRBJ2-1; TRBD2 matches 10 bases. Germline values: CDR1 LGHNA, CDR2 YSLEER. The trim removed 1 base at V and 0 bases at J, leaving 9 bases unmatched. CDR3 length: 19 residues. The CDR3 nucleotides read TGCGCCAGCAGCCAAGTCGGGGGACTAGCGCCCAGCTCCTACAATGAGCAGTTCTTC. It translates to CASSQVGGLAPSSYNEQFF.

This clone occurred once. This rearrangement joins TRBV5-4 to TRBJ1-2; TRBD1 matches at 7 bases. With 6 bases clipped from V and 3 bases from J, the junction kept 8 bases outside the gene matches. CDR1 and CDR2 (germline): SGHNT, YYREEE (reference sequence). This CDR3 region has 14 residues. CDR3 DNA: TGTGCCAGCATAGAGACAGGGTCTTACTATGGCTACACCTTC. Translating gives CASIETGSYYGYTF.

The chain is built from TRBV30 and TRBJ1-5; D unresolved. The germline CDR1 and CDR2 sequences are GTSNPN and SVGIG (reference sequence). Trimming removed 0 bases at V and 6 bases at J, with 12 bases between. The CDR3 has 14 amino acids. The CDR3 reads CAWSVARGSQPQHF. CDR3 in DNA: TGTGCCTGGAGTGTAGCCAGAGGAAGTCAGCCCCAGCATTTT.

DNA of the CDR3: TGTGCCAGCAGCTACCTAGCGGGAGGGCCCTACGAGCAGTACTTC. Its translation: CASSYLAGGPYEQYF. The chain employs TRBV7-2 and TRBJ2-7; 12 nucleotides line up with TRBD2. CDR3 size: 15 residues. Germline V gives CDR1 SGHTA, CDR2 FQGNSA. J gave up 2 bases and V 4 bases, and 3 bases lay outside the gene matches. Drawing the rest from reference TRBV7-2 and TRBJ2-7, the complete variable domain is GAGVSQSPSNKVTEKGKDVELRCDPISGHTALYWYRQSLGQGLEFLIYFQGNSAPDKSGLPSDRFSAERTGGSVSTLTIQRTQQEDSAVYLCASSYLAGGPYEQYFGPGTRLTVT.

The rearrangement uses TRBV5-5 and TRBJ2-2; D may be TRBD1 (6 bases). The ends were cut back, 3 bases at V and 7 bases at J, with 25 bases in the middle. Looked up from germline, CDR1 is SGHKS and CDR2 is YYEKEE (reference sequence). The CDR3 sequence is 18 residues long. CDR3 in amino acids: CASSSFPRGGGDVGELFF. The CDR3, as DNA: TGTGCCAGCAGCTCCTTCCCCAGGGGCGGCGGAGATGTCGGGGAGCTGTTTTTT. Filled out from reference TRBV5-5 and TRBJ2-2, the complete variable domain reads DAGVTQSPTHLIKTRGQQVTLRCSPISGHKSVSWYQQVLGQGPQFIFQYYEKEERGRGNFPDRFSARQFPNYSSELNVNALLLGDSALYLCASSSFPRGGGDVGELFFGEGSRLTVL.

CDR3 nucleotides: TGTGCCAGCAGCGGTAATCTCGACAGGGGTATGTTCCCTGAAGCTTTCTTT. It is translated as CASSGNLDRGMFPEAFF. The chain couples TRBV13 to TRBJ1-1; 8 nucleotides agree with TRBD1. CDR3 length: 17 amino acids. CDR1 and CDR2 from the germline V gene are PRHDT and FYEKMQ (reference sequence). The junction had 17 bases not matched to a gene; V was cut back by 5 bases and J by 6 bases.

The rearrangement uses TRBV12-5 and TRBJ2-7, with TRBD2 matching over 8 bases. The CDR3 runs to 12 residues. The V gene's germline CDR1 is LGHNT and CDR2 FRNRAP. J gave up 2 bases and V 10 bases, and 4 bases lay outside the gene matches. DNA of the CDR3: TGTGCTATCTCTAGCGGGCCCTACGAGCAGTACTTC. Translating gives CAISSGPYEQYF.

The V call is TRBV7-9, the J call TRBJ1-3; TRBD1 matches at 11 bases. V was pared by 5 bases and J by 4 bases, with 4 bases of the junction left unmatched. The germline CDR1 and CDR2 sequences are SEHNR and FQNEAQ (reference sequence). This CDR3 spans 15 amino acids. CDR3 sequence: CASSRDRGYGNTIYF. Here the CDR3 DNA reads TGTGCCAGCAGCCGGGACAGGGGGTACGGAAACACCATATATTTT.

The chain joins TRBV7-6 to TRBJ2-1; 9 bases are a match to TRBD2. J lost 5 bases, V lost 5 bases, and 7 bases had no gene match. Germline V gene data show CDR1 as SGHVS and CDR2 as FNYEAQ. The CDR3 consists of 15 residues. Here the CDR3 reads CASSLRLAVNNEQFF. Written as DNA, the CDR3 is TGTGCCAGCAGCCTAAGACTAGCGGTAAACAATGAGCAGTTCTTC. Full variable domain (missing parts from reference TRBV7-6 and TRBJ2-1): GAGVSQSPRYKVTKRGQDVALRCDPISGHVSLYWYRQALGQGPEFLTYFNYEAQQDKSGLPNDRFSAERPEGSISTLTIQRTEQRDSAMYRCASSLRLAVNNEQFFGPGTRLTVL.

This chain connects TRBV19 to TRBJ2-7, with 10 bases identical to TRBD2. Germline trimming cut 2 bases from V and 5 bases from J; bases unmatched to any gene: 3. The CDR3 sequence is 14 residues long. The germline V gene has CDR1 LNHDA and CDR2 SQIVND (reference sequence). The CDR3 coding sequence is TGTGCCAGTAGTATACTAGCGGGAGAAGACGAGCAGTACTTC. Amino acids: CASSILAGEDEQYF.

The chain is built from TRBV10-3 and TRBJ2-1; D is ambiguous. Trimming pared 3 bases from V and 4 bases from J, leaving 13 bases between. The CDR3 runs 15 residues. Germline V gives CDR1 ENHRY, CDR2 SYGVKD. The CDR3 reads CAISEPPPYYNEQFF. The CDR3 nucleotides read TGTGCCATCAGTGAACCCCCACCCTATTACAATGAGCAGTTCTTC.

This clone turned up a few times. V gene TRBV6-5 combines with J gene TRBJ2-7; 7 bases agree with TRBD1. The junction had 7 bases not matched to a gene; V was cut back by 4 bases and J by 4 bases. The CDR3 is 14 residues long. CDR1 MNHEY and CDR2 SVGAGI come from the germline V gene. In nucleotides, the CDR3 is TGTGCCAGCAGTTTATACAGGGGAGTTTACGAGCAGTACTTC. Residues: CASSLYRGVYEQYF.

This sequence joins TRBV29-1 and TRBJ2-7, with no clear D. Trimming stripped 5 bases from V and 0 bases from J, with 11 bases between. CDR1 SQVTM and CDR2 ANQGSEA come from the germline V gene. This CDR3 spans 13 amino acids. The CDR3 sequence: CSVTGPDSYEQYF. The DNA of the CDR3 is TGCAGCGTTACGGGTCCTGACTCCTACGAGCAGTACTTC.

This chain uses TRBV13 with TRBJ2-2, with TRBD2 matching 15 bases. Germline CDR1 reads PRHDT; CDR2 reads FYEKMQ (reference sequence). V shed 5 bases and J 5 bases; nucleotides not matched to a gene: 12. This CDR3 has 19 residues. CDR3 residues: CASSPGLAGGPRRTGELFF. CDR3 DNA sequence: TGTGCCAGCAGCCCCGGACTAGCGGGAGGGCCGCGACGGACCGGGGAGCTGTTTTTT.

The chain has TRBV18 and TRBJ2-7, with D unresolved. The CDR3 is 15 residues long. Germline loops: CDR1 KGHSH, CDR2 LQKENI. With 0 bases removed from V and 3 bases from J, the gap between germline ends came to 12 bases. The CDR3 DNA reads TGTGCCAGCTCACCACCGGTGGCCCGAAACTACGAGCAGTACTTC. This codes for CASSPPVARNYEQYF.

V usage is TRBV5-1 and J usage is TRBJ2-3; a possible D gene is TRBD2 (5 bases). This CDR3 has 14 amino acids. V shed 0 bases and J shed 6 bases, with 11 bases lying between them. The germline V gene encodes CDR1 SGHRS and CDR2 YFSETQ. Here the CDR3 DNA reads TGCGCCAGCAGCTTGGCCAATTCGGGGGATACGCAGTATTTT. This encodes CASSLANSGDTQYF.

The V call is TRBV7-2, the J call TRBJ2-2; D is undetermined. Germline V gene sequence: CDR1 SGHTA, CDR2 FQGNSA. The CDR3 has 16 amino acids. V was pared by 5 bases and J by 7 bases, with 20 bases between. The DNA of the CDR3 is TGTGCCAGCAGCCCACCCGGCAGGCCCATGGGCGGGGAGCTGTTTTTT. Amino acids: CASSPPGRPMGGELFF.

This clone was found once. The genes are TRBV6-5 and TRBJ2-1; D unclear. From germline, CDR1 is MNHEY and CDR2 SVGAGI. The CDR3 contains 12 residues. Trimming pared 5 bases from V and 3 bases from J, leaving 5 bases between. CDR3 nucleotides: TGTGCCAGCAGTAACCACTACAATGAGCAGTTCTTC. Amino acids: CASSNHYNEQFF.

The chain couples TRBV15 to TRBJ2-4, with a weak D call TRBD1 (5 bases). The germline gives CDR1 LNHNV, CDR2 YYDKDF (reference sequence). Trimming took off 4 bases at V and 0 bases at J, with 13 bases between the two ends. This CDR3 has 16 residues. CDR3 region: CATSNRQKLAKNIQYF. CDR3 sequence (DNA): TGTGCCACCAGCAACAGACAGAAACTAGCCAAAAACATTCAGTACTTC.

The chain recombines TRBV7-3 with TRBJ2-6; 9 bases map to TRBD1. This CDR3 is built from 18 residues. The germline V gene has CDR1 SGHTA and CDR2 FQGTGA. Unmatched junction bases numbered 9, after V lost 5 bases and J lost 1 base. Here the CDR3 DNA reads TGTGCCAGCAGCCCTGGGACAGGGTATTGGTCTGGGGCCAACGTCCTGACTTTC. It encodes CASSPGTGYWSGANVLTF.

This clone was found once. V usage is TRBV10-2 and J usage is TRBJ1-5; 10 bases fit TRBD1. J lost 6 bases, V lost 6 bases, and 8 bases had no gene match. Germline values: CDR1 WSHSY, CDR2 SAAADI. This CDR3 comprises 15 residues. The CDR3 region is CASRPDRGLVQPQHF. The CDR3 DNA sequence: TGCGCCAGCAGGCCCGACAGGGGGCTGGTTCAGCCCCAGCATTTT.

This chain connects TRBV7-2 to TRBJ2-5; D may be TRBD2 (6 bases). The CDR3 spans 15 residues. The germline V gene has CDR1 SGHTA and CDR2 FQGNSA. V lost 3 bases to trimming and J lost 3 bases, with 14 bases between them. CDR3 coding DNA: TGTGCCAGCAGCTTCGCGCTAGCGAGTGAAGAGACCCAGTACTTC. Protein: CASSFALASEETQYF.

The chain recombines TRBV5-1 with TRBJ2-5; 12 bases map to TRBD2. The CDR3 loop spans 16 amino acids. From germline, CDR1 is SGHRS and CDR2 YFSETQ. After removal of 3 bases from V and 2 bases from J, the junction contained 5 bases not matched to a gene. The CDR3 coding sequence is TGCGCCAGCAGCTCGGGACTAGCGGGCACTCAAGAGACCCAGTACTTC. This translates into CASSSGLAGTQETQYF.

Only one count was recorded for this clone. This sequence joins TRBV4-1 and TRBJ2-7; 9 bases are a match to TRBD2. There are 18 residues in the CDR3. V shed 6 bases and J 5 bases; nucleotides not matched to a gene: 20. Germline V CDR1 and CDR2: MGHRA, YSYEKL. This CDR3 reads CASRGITSTSGGSNEQYF. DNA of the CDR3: TGCGCCAGCAGGGGCATTACCTCGACTAGCGGAGGAAGTAACGAGCAGTACTTC.

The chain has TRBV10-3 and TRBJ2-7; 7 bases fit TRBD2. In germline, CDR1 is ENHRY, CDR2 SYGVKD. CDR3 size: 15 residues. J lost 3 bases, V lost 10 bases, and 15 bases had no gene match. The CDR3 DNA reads TGTGCCACCCAACCCATACGGGAGGTGGGCTACGAGCAGTACTTC. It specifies CATQPIREVGYEQYF.